The sequence of this T cell receptor (beta chain) was determined in a study of breast tumors, draining lymph nodes, adjacent tissues. Trimming took off 6 bases at V and 1 base at J, with 12 bases between the two ends. This CDR3 is 13 amino acids long. Germline lookup yields CDR1 DFQATT and CDR2 SNEGSKA (reference sequence). Many counts were recorded for this clonotype. Samples came from axillary lymph nodes draining the breast cancer. MiXCR was run by TCRdb on the multiplex PCR reads, yielding one entry per CDR3 protein. The sample carries approximately 100,000 distinct CDR3 sequences, approximately 21% recorded once.

Sequenced input: axillary lymph node tissue. This TCR derives from a female donor with breast cancer. Some clones in this sample may be carry-over from other donors' samples. The rearrangement links TRBV20-1 to TRBJ2-5; perhaps D is TRBD1 or TRBD2 (5 bases each). The CDR3 spells CSAPAGGQETQYF. The CDR3 bases are TGCAGTGCCCCGGCTGGGGGCCAAGAGACCCAGTACTTC.